The entry below gives a single TCR beta chain sequence along with its context. The target antigen is unknown. From germline, CDR1 is GTSNPN and CDR2 SVGIG (reference sequence). V was shortened by 1 base and J by 2 bases, with 12 bases between the two germline ends. The CDR3 length is 14 residues. The entry originates in a study of fetal regulatory T cell absence and autoimmunity. Generated by immunoSEQ multiplex PCR, the TCRdb table keeps only in-frame clones and is missing some. This table has 95,000 or so clones, less than 80% appearing once. Study observations and caveats: Some top pancreas TCR clones were over 85-fold enriched versus cord blood. Pancreas and cord blood did not differ much in TRB family usage. The oligoclonal enrichment was interpreted as supporting antigen-driven pancreatic autoimmunity before birth in IPEX syndrome.

The source material was pancreas tissue. This TCR was sampled from a male donor with IPEX syndrome. This chain joins TRBV30 and TRBJ2-7, with D unclear. In DNA form, the CDR3 reads TGTGCCTGGAGTGCTGCTGGGCTAGCCTACGAGCAGTACTTC. Protein product: CAWSAAGLAYEQYF.